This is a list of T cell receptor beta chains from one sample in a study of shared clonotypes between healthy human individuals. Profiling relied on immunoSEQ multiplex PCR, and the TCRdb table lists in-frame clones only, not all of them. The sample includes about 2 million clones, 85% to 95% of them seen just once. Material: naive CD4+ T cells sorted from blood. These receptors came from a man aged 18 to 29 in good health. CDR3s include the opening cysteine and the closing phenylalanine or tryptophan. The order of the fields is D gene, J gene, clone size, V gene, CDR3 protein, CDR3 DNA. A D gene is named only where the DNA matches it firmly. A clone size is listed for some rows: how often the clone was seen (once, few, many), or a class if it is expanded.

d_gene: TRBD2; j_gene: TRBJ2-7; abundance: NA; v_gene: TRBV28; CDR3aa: CASRLAAEQYF; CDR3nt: TGTGCCAGCCGACTAGCGGCTGAGCAGTACTTC
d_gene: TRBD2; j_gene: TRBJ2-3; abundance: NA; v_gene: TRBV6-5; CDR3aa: CASRGLASGDTQYF; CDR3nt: TGTGCCAGCAGAGGACTAGCGTCGGGTGATACGCAGTATTTT
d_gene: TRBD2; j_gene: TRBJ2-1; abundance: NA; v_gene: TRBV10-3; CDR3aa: CAISESRRLAGENEQFF; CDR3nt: TGTGCCATCAGTGAGTCTCGTCGGCTAGCGGGCGAGAATGAGCAGTTCTTC
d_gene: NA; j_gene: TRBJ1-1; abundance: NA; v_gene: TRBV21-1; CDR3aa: CASSKQSTEAFF; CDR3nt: TGTGCCAGCAGCAAACAAAGCACTGAAGCTTTCTTT
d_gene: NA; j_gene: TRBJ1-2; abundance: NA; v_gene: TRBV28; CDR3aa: CASSLWPDGYTF; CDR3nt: TGTGCCAGCAGTTTATGGCCGGATGGCTACACCTTC
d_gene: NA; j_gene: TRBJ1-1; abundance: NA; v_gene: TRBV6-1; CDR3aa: CASREGPREGEAFF; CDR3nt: TGTGCCAGCAGGGAGGGACCAAGGGAGGGTGAAGCTTTCTTT
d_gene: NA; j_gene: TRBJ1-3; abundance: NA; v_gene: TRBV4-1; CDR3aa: CASSLLVVELASGNTIYF; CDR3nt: TGCGCCAGCAGCCTTCTGGTCGTCGAGTTAGCCTCTGGAAACACCATATATTTT
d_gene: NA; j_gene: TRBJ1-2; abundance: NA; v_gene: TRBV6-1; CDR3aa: CASRGRETNYGYTF; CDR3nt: TGTGCCAGCAGGGGAAGAGAAACTAACTATGGCTACACCTTC
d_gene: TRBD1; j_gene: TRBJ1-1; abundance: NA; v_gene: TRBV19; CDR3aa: CASSIQDRGRPEAFF; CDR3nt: TGTGCCAGTAGTATACAGGACAGGGGGCGACCTGAAGCTTTCTTT
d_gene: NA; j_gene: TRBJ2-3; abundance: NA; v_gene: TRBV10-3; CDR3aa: CAISATIQAGSGDTQYF; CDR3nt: TGTGCCATCAGTGCAACGATTCAGGCGGGGAGTGGAGATACGCAGTATTTT
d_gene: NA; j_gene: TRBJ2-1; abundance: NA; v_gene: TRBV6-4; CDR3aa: CASSPDSKNEQFF; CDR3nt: TGTGCCAGCAGCCCAGACTCGAAAAATGAGCAGTTCTTC
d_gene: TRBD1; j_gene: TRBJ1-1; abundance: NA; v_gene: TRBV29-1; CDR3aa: CSVSWTGYDTEAFF; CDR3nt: TGCAGCGTGTCATGGACAGGGTATGACACTGAAGCTTTCTTT
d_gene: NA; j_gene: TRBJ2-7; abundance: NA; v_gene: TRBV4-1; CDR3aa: CASSQIAGLGIYEQYF; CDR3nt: TGCGCCAGCAGCCAGATAGCTGGCCTTGGGATTTACGAGCAGTACTTC
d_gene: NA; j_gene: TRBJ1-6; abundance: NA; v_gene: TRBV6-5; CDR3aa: CASSYSWTSYNSPLHF; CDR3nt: TGTGCCAGCAGTTACAGCTGGACATCATACAATTCACCCCTCCACTTT
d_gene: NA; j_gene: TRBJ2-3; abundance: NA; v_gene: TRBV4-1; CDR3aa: CASSQAGYSYSTDTQYF; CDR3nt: TGCGCCAGCAGCCAGGCAGGGTATTCATACAGCACAGATACGCAGTATTTT
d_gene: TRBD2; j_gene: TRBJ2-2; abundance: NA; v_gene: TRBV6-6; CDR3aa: CASSIGGSGELFF; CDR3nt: TGTGCCAGCAGTATCGGGGGGAGCGGGGAGCTGTTTTTT
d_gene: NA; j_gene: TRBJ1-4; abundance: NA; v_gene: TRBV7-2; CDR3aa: CASSLATGNNEKLFF; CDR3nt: TGTGCCAGCAGCTTAGCCACAGGGAACAATGAAAAACTGTTTTTT
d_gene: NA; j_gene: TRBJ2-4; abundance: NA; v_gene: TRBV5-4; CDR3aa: CASSLAGSRRENIQYF; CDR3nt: TGTGCCAGCAGCTTGGCGGGCAGTAGACGCGAAAACATTCAGTACTTC
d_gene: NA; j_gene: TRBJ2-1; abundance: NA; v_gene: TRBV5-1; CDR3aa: CASSLVSPQEQFF; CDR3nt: TGCGCCAGCAGCTTAGTATCCCCACAGGAGCAGTTCTTC
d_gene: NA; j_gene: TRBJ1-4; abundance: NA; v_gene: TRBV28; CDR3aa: CASSRDRLGLFF; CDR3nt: TGTGCCAGCAGCCGGGACCGCTTGGGGCTGTTTTTT
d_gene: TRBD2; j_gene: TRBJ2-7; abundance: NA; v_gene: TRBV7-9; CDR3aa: CASSPKGTRAYEQYF; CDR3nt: TGTGCCAGCAGCCCCAAAGGGACTAGGGCTTACGAGCAGTACTTC
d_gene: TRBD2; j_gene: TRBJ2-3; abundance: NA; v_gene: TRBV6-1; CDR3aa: CASSEAGGRVADTQYF; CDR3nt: TGTGCCAGCAGTGAAGCTGGGGGGAGGGTGGCGGATACGCAGTATTTT
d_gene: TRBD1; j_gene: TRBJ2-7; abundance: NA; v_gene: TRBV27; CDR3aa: CASSRRQGPYEQYF; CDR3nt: TGTGCCAGCAGCCGGAGACAGGGGCCCTACGAGCAGTACTTC
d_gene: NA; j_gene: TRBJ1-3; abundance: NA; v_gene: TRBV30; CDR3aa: CAWSVGSSGNTIYF; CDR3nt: TGTGCCTGGAGTGTAGGCAGCTCTGGAAACACCATATATTTT
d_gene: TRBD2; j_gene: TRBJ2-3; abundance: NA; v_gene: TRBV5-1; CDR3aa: CASSFIAGGQDTQYF; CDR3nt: TGCGCCAGCAGCTTTATAGCGGGAGGACAAGATACGCAGTATTTT
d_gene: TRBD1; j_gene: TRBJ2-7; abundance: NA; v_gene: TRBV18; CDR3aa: CASSPGQVYEQYF; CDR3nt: TGTGCCAGCTCACCCGGACAGGTTTACGAGCAGTACTTC
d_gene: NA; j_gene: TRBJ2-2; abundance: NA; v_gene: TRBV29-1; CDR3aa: CSVEAQTGPSTGELFF; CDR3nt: TGCAGCGTTGAGGCGCAAACAGGGCCGAGCACCGGGGAGCTGTTTTTT
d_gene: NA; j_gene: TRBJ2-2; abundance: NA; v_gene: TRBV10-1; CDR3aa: CASSESGVAGELFF; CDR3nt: TGCGCCAGCAGTGAGTCGGGGGTGGCCGGGGAGCTGTTTTTT
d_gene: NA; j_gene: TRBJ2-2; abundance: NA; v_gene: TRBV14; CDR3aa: CASSQGTPGVTGELFF; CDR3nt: TGTGCCAGCAGCCAAGGGACCCCCGGCGTCACCGGGGAGCTGTTTTTT
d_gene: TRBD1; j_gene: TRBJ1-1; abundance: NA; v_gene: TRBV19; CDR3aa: CASSILEVAGGKAFF; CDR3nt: TGTGCCAGTAGTATCTTGGAGGTGGCAGGGGGCAAAGCTTTCTTT
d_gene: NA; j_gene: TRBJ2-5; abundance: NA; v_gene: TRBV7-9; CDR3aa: CASSPYQETQYF; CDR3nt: TGTGCCAGCAGCCCATACCAAGAGACCCAGTACTTC
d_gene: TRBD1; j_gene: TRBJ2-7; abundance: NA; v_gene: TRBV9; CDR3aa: CASSVLSGGPYEQYF; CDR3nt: TGTGCCAGCAGCGTGCTTTCAGGGGGCCCCTACGAGCAGTACTTC
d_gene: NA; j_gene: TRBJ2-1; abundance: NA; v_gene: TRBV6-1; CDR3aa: CASSELGGFSYNEQFF; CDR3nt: TGTGCCAGCAGTGAATTAGGAGGGTTCTCCTACAATGAGCAGTTCTTC
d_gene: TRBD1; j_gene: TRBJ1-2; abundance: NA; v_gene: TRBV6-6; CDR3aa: CASSTGARGYTF; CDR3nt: TGTGCCAGCAGCACAGGGGCTCGTGGCTACACCTTC
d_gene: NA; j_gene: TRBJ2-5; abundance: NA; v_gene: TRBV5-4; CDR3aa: CASSLDGLETQYF; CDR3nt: TGTGCCAGCAGCTTGGATGGTCTAGAGACCCAGTACTTC
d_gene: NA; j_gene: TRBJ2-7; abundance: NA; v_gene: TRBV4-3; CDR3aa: CASSRHPQGYEQYF; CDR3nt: TGCGCCAGCAGCCGCCACCCCCAGGGGTACGAGCAGTACTTC
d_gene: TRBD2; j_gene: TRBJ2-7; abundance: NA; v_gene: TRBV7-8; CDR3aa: CASSTGLRTYEQYF; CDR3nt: TGTGCCAGCAGCACGGGACTAAGGACCTACGAGCAGTACTTC
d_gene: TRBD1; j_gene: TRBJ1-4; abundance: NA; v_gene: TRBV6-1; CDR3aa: CASSETRGRSSEKLFF; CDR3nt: TGTGCCAGCAGTGAAACTAGGGGGCGGAGTAGTGAAAAACTGTTTTTT
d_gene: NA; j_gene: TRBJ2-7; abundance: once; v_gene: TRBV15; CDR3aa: CATSRDLIGSSYEQYF; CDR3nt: TGTGCCACCAGCAGAGATCTTATTGGGAGTTCCTACGAGCAGTACTTC
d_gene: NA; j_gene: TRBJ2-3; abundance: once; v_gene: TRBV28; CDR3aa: CASSLLRGGTDTQYF; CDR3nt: TGTGCCAGCAGTTTATTGAGGGGGGGCACAGATACGCAGTATTTT
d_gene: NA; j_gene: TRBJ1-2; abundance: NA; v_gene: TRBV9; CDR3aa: CASSPRGAANGYTF; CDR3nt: TGTGCCAGCAGCCCCCGGGGGGCGGCAAATGGCTACACCTTC
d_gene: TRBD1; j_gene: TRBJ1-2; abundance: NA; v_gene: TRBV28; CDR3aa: CASSLLQGAANYGYTF; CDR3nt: TGTGCCAGCAGTTTATTACAGGGGGCAGCTAACTATGGCTACACCTTC
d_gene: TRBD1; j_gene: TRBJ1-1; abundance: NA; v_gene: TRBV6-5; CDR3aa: CASSKAGTGITEAFF; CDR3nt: TGTGCCAGCAGCAAGGCCGGGACAGGGATTACTGAAGCTTTCTTT
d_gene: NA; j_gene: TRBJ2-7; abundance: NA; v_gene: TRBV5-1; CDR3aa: CASSGDYEQYF; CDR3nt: TGCGCCAGCAGCGGGGACTACGAGCAGTACTTC
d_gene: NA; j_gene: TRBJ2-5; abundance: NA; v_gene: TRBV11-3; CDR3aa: CASSLYRTETQYF; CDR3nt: TGTGCCAGCAGCTTATACAGGACCGAGACCCAGTACTTC
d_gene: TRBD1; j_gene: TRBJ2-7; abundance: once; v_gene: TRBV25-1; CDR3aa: CASSPPPGQGNYEQYF; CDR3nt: TGTGCCAGCAGTCCGCCTCCGGGACAGGGGAACTACGAGCAGTACTTC
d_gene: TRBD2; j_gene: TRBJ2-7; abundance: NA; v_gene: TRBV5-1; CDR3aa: CASRGRVDSYEQYF; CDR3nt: TGCGCCAGCAGAGGGAGGGTGGACTCCTACGAGCAGTACTTC